The sample holds one count of the clone carrying this T cell receptor beta chain. This record comes from a study of T cell responses to AZD1222 COVID-19 vaccine. The CDR3 runs to 14 residues. After removal of 3 bases from V and 6 bases from J, the junction contained 6 bases not matched to a gene. The germline V gene has CDR1 LNHDA and CDR2 SQIVND (reference sequence). Using immunoSEQ multiplex PCR, the repertoire was profiled, and TCRdb retains in-frame clones only, with some absent. The sample contains some 120,000 clones, approximately 86% of which appear only once. The source of this sequence is an adult in good health. The chain recombines TRBV19 with TRBJ1-2; TRBD1 aligns across 8 bases. The specimen was peripheral blood, collected on day 0 of AZD1222 vaccination. CDR3 protein: CASSMDREIDGYTF. The DNA for the CDR3 is TGTGCCAGTAGTATGGACAGGGAAATTGATGGCTACACCTTC.